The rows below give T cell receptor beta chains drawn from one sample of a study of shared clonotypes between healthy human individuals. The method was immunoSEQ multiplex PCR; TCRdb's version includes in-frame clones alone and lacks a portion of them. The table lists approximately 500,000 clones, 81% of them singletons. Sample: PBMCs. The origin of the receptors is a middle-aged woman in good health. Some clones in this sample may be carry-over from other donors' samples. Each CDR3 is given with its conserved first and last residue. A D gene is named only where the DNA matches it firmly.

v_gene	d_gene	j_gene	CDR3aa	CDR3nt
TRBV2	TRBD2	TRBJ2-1	CATASLAGATSRFF	TGTGCCACAGCCTCCCTAGCGGGAGCCACGAGCCGGTTCTTC
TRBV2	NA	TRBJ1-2	CASMKGWAGYTF	TGTGCCAGCATGAAGGGGTGGGCTGGCTACACCTTC
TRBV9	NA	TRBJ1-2	CASSPTPGDYGYTF	TGTGCCAGCAGCCCGACCCCGGGGGACTATGGCTACACCTTC
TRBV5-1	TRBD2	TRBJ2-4	CASSLALRESNIQYF	TGCGCCAGCAGCTTGGCCCTGCGGGAGTCAAACATTCAGTACTTC
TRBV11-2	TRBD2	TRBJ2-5	CASSSPAGGAWETQYF	TGTGCCAGCAGCTCACCTGCGGGGGGAGCGTGGGAGACCCAGTACTTC
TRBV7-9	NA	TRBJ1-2	CASSLGRGSSGYTF	TGTGCCAGCAGCTTGGGCAGGGGTTCGTCTGGCTACACCTTC
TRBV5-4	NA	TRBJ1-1	CASSLTGATEAFF	TGTGCCAGCAGCTTGACAGGAGCCACTGAAGCTTTCTTT
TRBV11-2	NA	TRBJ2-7	CASSTYRSGEQYF	TGTGCCAGCAGCACCTACAGAAGCGGGGAGCAGTACTTC
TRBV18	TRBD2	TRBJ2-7	CASSSPSGSDEQYF	TGTGCCAGCTCATCCCCTAGCGGGAGTGACGAGCAGTACTTC
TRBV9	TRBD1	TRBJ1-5	CASSAEGQGWGNQPQHF	TGTGCCAGCAGCGCAGAAGGACAGGGGTGGGGCAATCAGCCCCAGCATTTT
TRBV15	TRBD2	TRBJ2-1	CATSRTSGRAREQFF	TGTGCCACCAGCAGGACTAGCGGGAGGGCCCGAGAGCAGTTCTTC
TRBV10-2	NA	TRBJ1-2	CASSGQTGYGYTF	TGCGCCAGCAGTGGGCAAACAGGGTATGGCTACACCTTC
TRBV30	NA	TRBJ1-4	CAWSVPGRGNEKLFF	TGTGCCTGGAGTGTACCGGGCAGGGGAAATGAAAAACTGTTTTTT